This record concerns one T cell receptor (beta chain) sequence. No cognate antigen has been identified for it. The sample holds no much larger clone one base away, and base qualities are not on file. There are 15 amino acids in the CDR3, from cysteine to phenylalanine inclusive. Only the CDR3 part of the read is kept: 45 bases, read in frame from the first base. Deletion took 1 base off V and 8 bases off J, with a span of 18 bases between the germline ends. CDR1 SGHDT and CDR2 YYEEEE are derived from the germline V gene. The source of the sample is a study of control samples from healthy donors and cancer patients (dated by TCRdb to about 2020). The library was built by means of the immunoSEQ multiplex PCR assay. TCRdb obtained this table from immuneACCESS and retained in-frame rearrangements with V and J assigned. These tables miss some clones; where compared with another copy, unresolved V genes account for less than half of the shortfall, and the remainder is unexplained. For this sample there are 200,000 to 250,000 clones; around 94% appear just once. The biggest ten clones account for about 1.6% of the sample.

This TCR came from a man in his fifties or sixties in good health. The V gene is TRBV5-6 and the J gene is TRBJ1-2; no confident D gene assignment can be made. The sample was blood. For the CDR3, the sequence is CASSLSLYEGFGYTF. The nucleotides read TGTGCCAGCAGCTTGTCTCTGTACGAAGGTTTCGGCTACACCTTC.